The clone carrying this TCR beta chain was seen repeatedly, ten times or more. The source of the sample is a study of T cells in Graves' hyperthyroidism and ophthalmopathy. RNA transcripts served as the template for amplifying TCR beta CDR3 regions. A first-round RT-PCR of the TCR CDR3 used the HTBI primer set. TCRdb ran MiXCR on the multiplex PCR reads and lists one entry per CDR3 protein. The sample includes roughly 560,000 distinct CDR3 sequences, approximately 15% seen only once; the top ten take around 4.5%. This CDR3 spans 13 amino acids. The V gene's germline CDR1 is MDHEN and CDR2 SYDVKM. Trimming took 6 bases from V and 4 from J, leaving 12 bases between them.

This TCR was recovered from a woman in her forties with Graves' ophthalmopathy. Sequenced: blood. The chain links TRBV28 to TRBJ1-2; D is unclear. As DNA, the CDR3 is TGTGCCAGCAGAACAGAGGGCCCCTATGGCTACACCTTC. Its translation: CASRTEGPYGYTF.